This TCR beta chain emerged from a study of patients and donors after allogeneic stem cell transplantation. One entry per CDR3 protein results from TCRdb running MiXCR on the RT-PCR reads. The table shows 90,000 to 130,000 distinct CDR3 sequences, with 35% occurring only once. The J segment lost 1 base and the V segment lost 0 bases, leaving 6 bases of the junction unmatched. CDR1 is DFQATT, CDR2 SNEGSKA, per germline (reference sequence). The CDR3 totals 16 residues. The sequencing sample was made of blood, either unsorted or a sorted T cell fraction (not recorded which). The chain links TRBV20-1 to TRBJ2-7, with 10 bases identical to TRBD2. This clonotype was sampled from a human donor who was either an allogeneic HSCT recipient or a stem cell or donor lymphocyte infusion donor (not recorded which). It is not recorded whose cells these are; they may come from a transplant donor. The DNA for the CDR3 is TGCAGTGCTAGAGATCCAAGCGGGAGGGCTTCCTACGAGCAGTACTTC. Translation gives CSARDPSGRASYEQYF.